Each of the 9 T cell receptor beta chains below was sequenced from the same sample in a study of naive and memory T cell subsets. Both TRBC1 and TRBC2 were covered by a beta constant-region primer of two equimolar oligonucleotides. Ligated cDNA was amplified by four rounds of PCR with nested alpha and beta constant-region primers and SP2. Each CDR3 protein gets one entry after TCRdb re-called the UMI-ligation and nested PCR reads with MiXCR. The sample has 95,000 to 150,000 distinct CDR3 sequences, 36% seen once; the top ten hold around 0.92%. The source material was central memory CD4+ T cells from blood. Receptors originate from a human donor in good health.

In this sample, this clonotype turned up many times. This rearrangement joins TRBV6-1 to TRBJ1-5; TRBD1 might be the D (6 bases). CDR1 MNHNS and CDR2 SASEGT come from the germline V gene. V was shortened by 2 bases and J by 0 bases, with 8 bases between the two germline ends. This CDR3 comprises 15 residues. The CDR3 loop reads CASSEYRDSNQPQHF. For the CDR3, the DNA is TGTGCCAGCAGTGAATACAGGGATAGCAATCAGCCCCAGCATTTT.

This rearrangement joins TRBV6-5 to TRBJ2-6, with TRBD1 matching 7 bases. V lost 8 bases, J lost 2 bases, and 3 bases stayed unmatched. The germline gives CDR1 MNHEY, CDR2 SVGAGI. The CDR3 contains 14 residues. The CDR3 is CASYDRAGANVLTF. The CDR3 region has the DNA TGTGCCAGCTACGACAGGGCTGGGGCCAACGTCCTGACTTTC.

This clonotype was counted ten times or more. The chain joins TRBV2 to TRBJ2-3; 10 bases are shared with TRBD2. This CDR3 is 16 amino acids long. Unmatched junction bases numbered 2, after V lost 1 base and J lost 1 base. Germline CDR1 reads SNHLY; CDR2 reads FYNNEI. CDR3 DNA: TGTGCCAGCAGTGAAGTAGGGACTAGCGGCACAGATACGCAGTATTTT. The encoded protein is CASSEVGTSGTDTQYF.

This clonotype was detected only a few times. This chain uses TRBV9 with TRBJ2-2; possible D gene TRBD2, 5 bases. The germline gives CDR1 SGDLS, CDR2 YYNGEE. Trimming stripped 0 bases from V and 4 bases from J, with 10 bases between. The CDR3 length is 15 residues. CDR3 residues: CASSVAGVGTGELFF. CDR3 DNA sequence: TGTGCCAGCAGCGTAGCCGGGGTCGGCACCGGGGAGCTGTTTTTT.

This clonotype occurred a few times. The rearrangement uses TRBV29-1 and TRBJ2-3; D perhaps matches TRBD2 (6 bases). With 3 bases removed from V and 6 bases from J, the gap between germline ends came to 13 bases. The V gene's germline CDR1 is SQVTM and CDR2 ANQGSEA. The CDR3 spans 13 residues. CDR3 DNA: TGCAGCGTTGACCGCGGGACCGCGGATACGCAGTATTTT. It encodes CSVDRGTADTQYF.

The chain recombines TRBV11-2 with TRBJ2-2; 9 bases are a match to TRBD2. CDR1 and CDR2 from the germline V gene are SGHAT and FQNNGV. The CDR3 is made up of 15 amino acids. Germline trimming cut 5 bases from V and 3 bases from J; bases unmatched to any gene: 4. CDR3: CASSRTSADTGELFF. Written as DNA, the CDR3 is TGTGCCAGCAGCCGGACTAGCGCGGACACCGGGGAGCTGTTTTTT.

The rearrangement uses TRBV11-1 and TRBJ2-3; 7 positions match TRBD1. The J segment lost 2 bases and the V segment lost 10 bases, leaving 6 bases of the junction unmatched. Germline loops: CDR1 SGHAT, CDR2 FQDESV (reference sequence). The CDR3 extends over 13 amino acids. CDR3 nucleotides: TGTGCCACCCAAGGACAGGCCACAGATACGCAGTATTTT. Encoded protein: CATQGQATDTQYF.

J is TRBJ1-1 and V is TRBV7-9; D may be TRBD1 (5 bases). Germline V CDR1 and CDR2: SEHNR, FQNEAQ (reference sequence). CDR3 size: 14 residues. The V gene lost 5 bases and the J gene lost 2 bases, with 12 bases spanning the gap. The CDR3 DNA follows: TGTGCCAGCAGCCCCAGGGCTACCAACACTGAAGCTTTCTTT. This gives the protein CASSPRATNTEAFF. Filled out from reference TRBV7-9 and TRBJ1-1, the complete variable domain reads DTGVSQNPRHKITKRGQNVTFRCDPISEHNRLYWYRQTLGQGPEFLTYFQNEAQLEKSRLLSDRFSAERPKGSFSTLEIQRTEQGDSAMYLCASSPRATNTEAFFGQGTRLTVV.

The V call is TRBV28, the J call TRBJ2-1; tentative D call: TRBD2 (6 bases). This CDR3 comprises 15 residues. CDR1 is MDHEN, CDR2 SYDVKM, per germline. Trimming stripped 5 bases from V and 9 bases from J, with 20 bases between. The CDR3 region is CASSQTGEWYGEQFF. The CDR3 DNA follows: TGTGCCAGCAGTCAGACGGGGGAGTGGTATGGTGAGCAGTTCTTC.